This T cell receptor (beta chain) is from a study of cytomegalovirus exposure and HLA in healthy donors. It was with 60 Vbeta and 13 Jbeta primers that the PCR ran. Data came from immunoSEQ multiplex PCR; TCRdb stores just in-frame clones and leaves some out. Of 100,000 to 150,000 clones in the sample, 65% to 75% were seen once. V trimming: 7 bases; J trimming: 6 bases; junction bases outside the gene matches: 6. Germline V gives CDR1 MNHNY, CDR2 SVGAGI (reference sequence). The CDR3 has 13 amino acids. The chain carries TRBV6-6 and TRBJ2-1; 7 bases are shared with TRBD1. The sequence was collected from a woman aged 45-60 years in good health and CMV-seropositive. Sample: PBMCs. The CDR3 DNA sequence: TGTGCCAGCACTAAGACAGGGTTCAATGAGCAGTTCTTC. This translates into CASTKTGFNEQFF.